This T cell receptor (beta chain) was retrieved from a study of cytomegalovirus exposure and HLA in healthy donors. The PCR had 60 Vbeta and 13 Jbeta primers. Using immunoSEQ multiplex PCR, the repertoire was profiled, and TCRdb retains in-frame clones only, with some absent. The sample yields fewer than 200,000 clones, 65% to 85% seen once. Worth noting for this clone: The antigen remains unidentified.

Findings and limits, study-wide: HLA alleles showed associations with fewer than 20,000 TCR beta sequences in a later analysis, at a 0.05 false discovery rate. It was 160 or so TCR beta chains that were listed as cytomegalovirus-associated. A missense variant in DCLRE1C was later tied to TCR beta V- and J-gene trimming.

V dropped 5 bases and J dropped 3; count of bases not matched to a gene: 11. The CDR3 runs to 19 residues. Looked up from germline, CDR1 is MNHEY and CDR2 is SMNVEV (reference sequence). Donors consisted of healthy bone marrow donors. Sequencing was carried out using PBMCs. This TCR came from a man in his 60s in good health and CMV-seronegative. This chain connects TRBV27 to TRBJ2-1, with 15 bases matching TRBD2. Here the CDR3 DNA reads TGTGCCAGCAGTCGTACCGGGACTAGCGGGAGGTTTATCTACAATGAGCAGTTCTTC. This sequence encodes CASSRTGTSGRFIYNEQFF.